These 9 T cell receptor beta chains originate from one sample sequenced in a study of blood T cells in healthy people across ages. The authors ran a second PCR of roughly 6 to 12 cycles using a sample-barcoded 5' primer and a J-beta primer mix. TCRdb re-called the 5' RACE reads with MiXCR, one entry per CDR3 protein. The sample shows 1.5 million to 2 million distinct CDR3 sequences, about 32% of them seen only once. Sequencing was done on a sample of blood. The source of these receptors is a young woman in good health.

The chain couples TRBV5-1 to TRBJ2-5, with D tentatively TRBD2 (6 bases). Germline V gene lookup returns CDR1 SGHRS and CDR2 YFSETQ. The V gene lost 4 bases and the J gene lost 5 bases, with 18 bases spanning the gap. The CDR3 spans 15 residues. The CDR3 DNA reads as TGCGCCAGCAGCCCTGGGACTCCCAGGGTTGAGACCCAGTACTTC. Its protein is CASSPGTPRVETQYF.

This clonotype turned up a few times. The chain employs TRBV29-1 and TRBJ2-1; tentatively, D is TRBD2 (5 bases). This CDR3 spans 14 amino acids. Germline CDR1 and CDR2: SQVTM and ANQGSEA. Trimming took 6 bases from V and 2 from J, leaving 14 bases between them. CDR3 DNA sequence: TGCAGCGTGATAACGAGGGCCCCCTACAATGAGCAGTTCTTC. This codes for CSVITRAPYNEQFF.

In its sample, this clonotype was seen a few times. The chain joins TRBV20-1 to TRBJ2-7; D call uncertain. The CDR3 runs to 12 residues. V was shortened by 5 bases and J by 3 bases, with 11 bases between the two germline ends. CDR1 is DFQATT and CDR2 is SNEGSKA in the germline V gene (reference sequence). Here the CDR3 DNA reads TGCAGTGCTCCTGGGCCCTACTACGAGCAGTACTTC. It is translated as CSAPGPYYEQYF.

This clonotype was found a few times. This chain connects TRBV7-3 to TRBJ2-7; 7 nucleotides match TRBD2. Germline CDR1 reads SGHTA; CDR2 reads FQGTGA. This CDR3 has 15 residues. V lost 0 bases, J lost 2 bases, and 4 bases stayed unmatched. The CDR3 reads CASSLTSGATYEQYF. DNA for the CDR3: TGTGCCAGCAGCTTAACAAGCGGGGCAACCTACGAGCAGTACTTC.

This clonotype was counted only a few times. The DNA of the CDR3 is TGCGCCACGGGGACTACCTCCTACGAGCAGTACTTC. Encoded protein: CATGTTSYEQYF. The V gene is TRBV5-1, the J gene TRBJ2-7, with 7 bases aligning to TRBD2. Germline V gene sequence: CDR1 SGHRS, CDR2 YFSETQ. The junction had 3 bases not matched to a gene; V was cut back by 9 bases and J by 0 bases. The CDR3 sequence is 12 residues long.

This clonotype appeared a few times. The CDR3 sequence is CASGLGTLPNQPQHF. DNA of the CDR3: TGTGCCAGCGGATTGGGGACACTCCCCAATCAGCCCCAGCATTTT. The rearrangement uses TRBV11-2 and TRBJ1-5; the D gene is possibly TRBD1 (6 bases). CDR1 is SGHAT and CDR2 is FQNNGV in the germline V gene. Trimming cost V 8 bases and J 3 bases, with 17 bases left between them. The CDR3 contains 15 residues.

The chain carries TRBV6-1 and TRBJ1-1; the match to TRBD1 covers 9 bases. Germline lookup yields CDR1 MNHNS and CDR2 SASEGT. Losses at the gene ends were 4 bases for V and 3 bases for J; bases not matched to a gene: 9. The CDR3 spans 16 residues. CDR3 loop: CASSVRTGVGDTEAFF. Written as DNA, the CDR3 is TGTGCCAGCAGTGTTCGGACAGGGGTTGGGGACACTGAAGCTTTCTTT.

Details on this clonotype: A single base separates this from a much larger clone, so it may be a read error. The rearrangement uses TRBV20-1 and TRBJ2-1, with D unresolved. Germline CDR1 DFQATT, CDR2 SNEGSKA (reference sequence). The CDR3 runs 16 residues. CDR3 in DNA: TGCAGTGCTAGGGCCACCCTTAGCCGGCACTACAATGGGCAGTTCTTC. Its translation: CSARATLSRHYNGQFF.

The V call is TRBV10-3, the J call TRBJ2-7; TRBD2 matches 9 bases. From germline, CDR1 is ENHRY and CDR2 SYGVKD. The ends lost 5 bases at V and 5 bases at J; junction bases unmatched: 10. The CDR3 contains 15 residues. The CDR3: CAISPLGGRADEQYF. CDR3 bases: TGTGCCATCAGTCCCCTGGGCGGGAGGGCCGACGAGCAGTACTTC.